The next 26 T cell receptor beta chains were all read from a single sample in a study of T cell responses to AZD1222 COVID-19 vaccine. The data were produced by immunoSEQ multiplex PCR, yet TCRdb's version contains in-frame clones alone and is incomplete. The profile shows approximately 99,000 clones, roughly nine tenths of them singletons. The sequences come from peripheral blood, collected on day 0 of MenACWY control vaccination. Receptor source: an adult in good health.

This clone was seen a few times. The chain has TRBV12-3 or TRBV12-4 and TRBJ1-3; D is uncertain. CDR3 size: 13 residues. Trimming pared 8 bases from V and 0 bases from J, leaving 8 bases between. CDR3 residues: CASLSGSGNTIYF. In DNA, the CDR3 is TGTGCCAGCCTGTCGGGCTCTGGAAACACCATATATTTT.

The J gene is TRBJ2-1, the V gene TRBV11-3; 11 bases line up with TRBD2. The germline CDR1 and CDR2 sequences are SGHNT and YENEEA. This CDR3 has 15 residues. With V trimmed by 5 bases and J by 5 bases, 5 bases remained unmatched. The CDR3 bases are TGTGCCAGCAGCCATACTAGCGGGGGCAACAATGAGCAGTTCTTC. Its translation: CASSHTSGGNNEQFF.

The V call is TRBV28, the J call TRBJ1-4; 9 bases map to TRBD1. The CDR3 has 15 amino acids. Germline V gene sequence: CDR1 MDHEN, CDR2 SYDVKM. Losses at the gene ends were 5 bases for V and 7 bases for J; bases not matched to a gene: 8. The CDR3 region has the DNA TGTGCCAGCAGTCCTCCGGGACAGGGAGGTGAAAAACTGTTTTTT. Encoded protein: CASSPPGQGGEKLFF.

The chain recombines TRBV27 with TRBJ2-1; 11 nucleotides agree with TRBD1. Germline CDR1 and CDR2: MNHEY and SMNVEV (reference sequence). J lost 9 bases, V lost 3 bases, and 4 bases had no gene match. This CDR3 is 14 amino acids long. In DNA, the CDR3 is TGTGCCAGCAGTTTTTCCGGGACAGGGGGTGAGCAGTTCTTC. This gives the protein CASSFSGTGGEQFF.

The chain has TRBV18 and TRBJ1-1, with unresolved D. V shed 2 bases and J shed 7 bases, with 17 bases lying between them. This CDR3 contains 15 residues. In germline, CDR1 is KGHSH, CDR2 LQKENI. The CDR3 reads CASSPSLLIDHEAFF. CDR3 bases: TGTGCCAGCTCACCAAGTCTTCTAATCGACCATGAAGCTTTCTTT.

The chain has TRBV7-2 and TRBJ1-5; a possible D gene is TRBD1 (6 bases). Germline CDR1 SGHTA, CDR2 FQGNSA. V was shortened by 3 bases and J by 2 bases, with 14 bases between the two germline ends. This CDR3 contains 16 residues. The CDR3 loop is CASSFRFRGGNQPQHF. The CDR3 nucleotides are TGTGCCAGCAGCTTTCGCTTCAGGGGTGGCAATCAGCCCCAGCATTTT. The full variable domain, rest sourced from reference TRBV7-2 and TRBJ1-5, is GAGVSQSPSNKVTEKGKDVELRCDPISGHTALYWYRQSLGQGLEFLIYFQGNSAPDKSGLPSDRFSAERTGGSVSTLTIQRTQQEDSAVYLCASSFRFRGGNQPQHFGDGTRLSIL.

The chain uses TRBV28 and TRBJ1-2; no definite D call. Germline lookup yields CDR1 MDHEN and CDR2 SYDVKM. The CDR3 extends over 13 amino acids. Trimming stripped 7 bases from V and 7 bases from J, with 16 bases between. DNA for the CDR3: TGTGCCAGCACGGGTCCCCCTGTTGGTGGCTACACCTTC. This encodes CASTGPPVGGYTF.

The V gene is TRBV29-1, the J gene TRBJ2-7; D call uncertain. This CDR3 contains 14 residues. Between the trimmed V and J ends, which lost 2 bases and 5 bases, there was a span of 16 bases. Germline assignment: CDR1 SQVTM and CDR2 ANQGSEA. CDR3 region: CSVELWGYADEQYF. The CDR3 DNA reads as TGCAGCGTTGAATTGTGGGGATATGCGGACGAGCAGTACTTC.

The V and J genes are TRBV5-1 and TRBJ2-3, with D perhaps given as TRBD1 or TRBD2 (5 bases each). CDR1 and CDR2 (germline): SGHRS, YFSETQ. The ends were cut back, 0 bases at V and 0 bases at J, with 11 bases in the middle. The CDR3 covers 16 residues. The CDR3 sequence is CASSLVAGASTDTQYF. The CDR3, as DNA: TGCGCCAGCAGCTTGGTGGCCGGGGCTAGCACAGATACGCAGTATTTT. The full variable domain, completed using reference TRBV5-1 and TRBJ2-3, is KAGVTQTPRYLIKTRGQQVTLSCSPISGHRSVSWYQQTPGQGLQFLFEYFSETQRNKGNFPGRFSGRQFSNSRSEMNVSTLELGDSALYLCASSLVAGASTDTQYFGPGTRLTVL.

The CDR3 region is CASSTDREEAFF. The CDR3 coding sequence is TGCGCCAGCAGCACAGACAGGGAAGAAGCTTTCTTT. The chain combines TRBV5-1 with TRBJ1-1; the match to TRBD1 covers 7 bases. Trimming removed 4 bases from V and 8 bases from J; junction bases left unmatched: 5. In germline, CDR1 is SGHRS, CDR2 YFSETQ. CDR3 length: 12 amino acids. The full variable domain, its missing parts supplied by reference TRBV5-1 and TRBJ1-1, is KAGVTQTPRYLIKTRGQQVTLSCSPISGHRSVSWYQQTPGQGLQFLFEYFSETQRNKGNFPGRFSGRQFSNSRSEMNVSTLELGDSALYLCASSTDREEAFFGQGTRLTVV.

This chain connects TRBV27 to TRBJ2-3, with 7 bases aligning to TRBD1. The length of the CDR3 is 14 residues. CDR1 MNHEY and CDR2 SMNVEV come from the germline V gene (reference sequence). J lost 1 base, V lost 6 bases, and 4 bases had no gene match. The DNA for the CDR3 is TGTGCCAGCAGCCCTGACAGGGGCACAGATACGCAGTATTTT. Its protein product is CASSPDRGTDTQYF.

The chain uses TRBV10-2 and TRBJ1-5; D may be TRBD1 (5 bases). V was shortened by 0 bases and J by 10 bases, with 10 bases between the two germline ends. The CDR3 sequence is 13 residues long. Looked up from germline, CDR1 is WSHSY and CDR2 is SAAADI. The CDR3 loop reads CASSESSGRPQHF. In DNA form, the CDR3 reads TGCGCCAGCAGTGAGTCGTCAGGGAGACCCCAGCATTTT.

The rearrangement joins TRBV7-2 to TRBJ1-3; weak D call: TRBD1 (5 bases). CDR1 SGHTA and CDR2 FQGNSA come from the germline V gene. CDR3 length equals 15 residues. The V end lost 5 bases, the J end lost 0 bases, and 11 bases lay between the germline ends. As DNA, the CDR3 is TGTGCCAGCAGCGATAACGGGGGCTCTGGAAACACCATATATTTT. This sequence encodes CASSDNGGSGNTIYF.

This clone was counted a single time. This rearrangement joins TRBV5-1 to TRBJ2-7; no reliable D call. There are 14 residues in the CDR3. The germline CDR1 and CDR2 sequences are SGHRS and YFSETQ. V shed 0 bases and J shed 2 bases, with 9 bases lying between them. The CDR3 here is CASSLAPDTYEQYF. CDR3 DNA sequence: TGCGCCAGCAGCTTGGCCCCAGATACCTACGAGCAGTACTTC.

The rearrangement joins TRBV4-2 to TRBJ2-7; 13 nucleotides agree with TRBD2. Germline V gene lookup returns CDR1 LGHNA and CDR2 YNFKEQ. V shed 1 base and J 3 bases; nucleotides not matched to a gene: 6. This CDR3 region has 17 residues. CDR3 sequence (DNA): TGTGCCAGCAGCCAAGGCGAGACTAGCGGGGGGATCTACGAGCAGTACTTC. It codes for CASSQGETSGGIYEQYF.

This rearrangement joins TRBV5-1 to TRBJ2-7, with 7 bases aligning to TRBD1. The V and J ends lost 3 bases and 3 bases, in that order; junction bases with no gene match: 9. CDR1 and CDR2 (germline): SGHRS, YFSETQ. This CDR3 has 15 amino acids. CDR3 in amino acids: CASSSGHTGDYEQYF. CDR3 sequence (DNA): TGCGCCAGCAGCTCCGGGCACACAGGGGACTACGAGCAGTACTTC.

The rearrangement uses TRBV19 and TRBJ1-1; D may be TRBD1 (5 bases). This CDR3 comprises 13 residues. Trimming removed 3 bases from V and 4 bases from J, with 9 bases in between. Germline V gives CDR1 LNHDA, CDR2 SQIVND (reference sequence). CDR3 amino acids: CASSIRGRTEAFF. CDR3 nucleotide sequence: TGTGCCAGTAGTATTAGGGGACGCACTGAAGCTTTCTTT.

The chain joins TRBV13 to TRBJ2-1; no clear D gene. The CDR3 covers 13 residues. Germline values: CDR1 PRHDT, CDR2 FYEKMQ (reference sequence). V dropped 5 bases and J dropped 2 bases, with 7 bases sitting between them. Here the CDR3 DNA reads TGTGCCAGCAGCCCGGACCCCTACAATGAGCAGTTCTTC. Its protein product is CASSPDPYNEQFF.

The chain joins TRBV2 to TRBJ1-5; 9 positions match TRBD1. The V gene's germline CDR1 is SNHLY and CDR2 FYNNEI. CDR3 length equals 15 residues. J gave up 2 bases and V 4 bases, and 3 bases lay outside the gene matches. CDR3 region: CASSADRGGNQPQHF. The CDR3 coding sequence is TGTGCCAGCAGTGCTGACAGGGGGGGCAATCAGCCCCAGCATTTT. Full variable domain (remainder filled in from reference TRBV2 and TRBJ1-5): EPEVTQTPSHQVTQMGQEVILRCVPISNHLYFYWYRQILGQKVEFLVSFYNNEISEKSEIFDDQFSVERPDGSNFTLKIRSTKLEDSAMYFCASSADRGGNQPQHFGDGTRLSIL.

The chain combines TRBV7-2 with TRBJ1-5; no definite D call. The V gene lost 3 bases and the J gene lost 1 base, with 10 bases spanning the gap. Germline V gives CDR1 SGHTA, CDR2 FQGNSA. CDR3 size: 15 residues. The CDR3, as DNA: TGTGCCAGCAGCTTCGGGCCCCACAGCAATCAGCCCCAGCATTTT. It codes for CASSFGPHSNQPQHF.

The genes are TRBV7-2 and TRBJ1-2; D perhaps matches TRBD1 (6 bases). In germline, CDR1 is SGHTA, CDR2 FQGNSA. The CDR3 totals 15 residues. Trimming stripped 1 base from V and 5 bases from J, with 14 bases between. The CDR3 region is CASSLESRGGYGYTF. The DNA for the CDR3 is TGTGCCAGCAGCTTAGAGTCCAGGGGAGGATATGGCTACACCTTC. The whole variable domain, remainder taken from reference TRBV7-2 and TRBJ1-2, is GAGVSQSPSNKVTEKGKDVELRCDPISGHTALYWYRQSLGQGLEFLIYFQGNSAPDKSGLPSDRFSAERTGGSVSTLTIQRTQQEDSAVYLCASSLESRGGYGYTFGSGTRLTVV.

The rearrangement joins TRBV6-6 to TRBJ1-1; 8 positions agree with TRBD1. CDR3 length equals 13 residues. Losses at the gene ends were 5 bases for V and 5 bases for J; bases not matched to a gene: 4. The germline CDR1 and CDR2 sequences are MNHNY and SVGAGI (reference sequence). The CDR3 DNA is TGTGCCAGCAGTGCACAGGGGGGAACTGAAGCTTTCTTT. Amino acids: CASSAQGGTEAFF.

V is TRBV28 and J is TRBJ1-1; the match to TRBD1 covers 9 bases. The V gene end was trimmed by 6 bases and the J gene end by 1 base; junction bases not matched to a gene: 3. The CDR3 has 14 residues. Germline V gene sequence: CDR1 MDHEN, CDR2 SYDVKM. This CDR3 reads CASRKGQGNTEAFF. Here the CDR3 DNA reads TGTGCCAGCAGGAAGGGACAGGGGAACACTGAAGCTTTCTTT.

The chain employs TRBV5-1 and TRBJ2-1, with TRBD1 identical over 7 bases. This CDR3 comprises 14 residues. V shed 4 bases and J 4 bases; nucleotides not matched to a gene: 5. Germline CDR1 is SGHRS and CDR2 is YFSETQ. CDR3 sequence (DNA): TGCGCCAGCAGCCCAGGACAGGAGTACAATGAGCAGTTCTTC. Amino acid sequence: CASSPGQEYNEQFF.

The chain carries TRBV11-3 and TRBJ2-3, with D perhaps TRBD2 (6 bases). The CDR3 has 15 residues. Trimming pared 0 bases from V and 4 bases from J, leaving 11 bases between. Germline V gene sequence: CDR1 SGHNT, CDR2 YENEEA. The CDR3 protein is CASSLDGGGADTQYF. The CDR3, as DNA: TGTGCCAGCAGCTTAGATGGGGGAGGCGCAGATACGCAGTATTTT.

DNA for the CDR3: TGTGCCAGCAGGGGGGAGACCCAGTACTTC. Translating gives CASRGETQYF. V and J are TRBV28 and TRBJ2-5; D is unresolved. The germline CDR1 and CDR2 sequences are MDHEN and SYDVKM. The CDR3 totals 10 residues. Trimming shortened V by 6 bases and J by 5 bases, and 4 bases separated the two germline ends.